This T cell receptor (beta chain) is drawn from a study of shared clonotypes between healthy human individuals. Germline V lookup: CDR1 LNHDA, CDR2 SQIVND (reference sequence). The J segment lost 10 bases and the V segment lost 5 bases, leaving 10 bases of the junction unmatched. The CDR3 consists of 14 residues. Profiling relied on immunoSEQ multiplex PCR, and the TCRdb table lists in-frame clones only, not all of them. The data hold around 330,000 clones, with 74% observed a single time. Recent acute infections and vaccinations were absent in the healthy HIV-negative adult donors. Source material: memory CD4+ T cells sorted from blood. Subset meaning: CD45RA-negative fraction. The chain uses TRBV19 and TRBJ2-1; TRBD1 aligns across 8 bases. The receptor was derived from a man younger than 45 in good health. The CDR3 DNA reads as TGTGCCAGTAGTGCAGGGGGCGCAGGGCTCGAGCAGTTCTTC. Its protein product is CASSAGGAGLEQFF.